The TCR beta chain described here comes from a study of blood T cells in healthy people across ages (dated by TCRdb to about 2015). Looking at the study overall: Template switching captured roughly one uniquely barcoded TCR beta cDNA molecule per two T cells in model experiments. To track age-related changes in TCR beta repertoire diversity, the study relied on deep sequencing normalized with unique cDNA molecular identifiers. The donors were split into four age groups: young (average around 15 years), middle-aged (over 35), aged (about 62) and long-lived (roughly 77). To avoid experimental bias, donors of different ages were randomly spread across the sequencing lanes. For two donors (one aged 18 to 29 and one aged 80 or older), the study analyzed two additional independent replicas of 1 million unique cDNA reads from the same blood draw. Results and caveats for the whole study, not just this receptor: Because the CMV infection status of the donors was unknown, age-related changes in expanded clonotypes may potentially have been confounded. Compared with the aged group, the long-lived group had more naive CD4+ T cells, fewer expanded clones and increased TCR diversity, suggesting age selection. Observed TCR beta diversity per million T cells fell roughly linearly with age, and a significant reduction was already apparent by age around 40. Estimates of total diversity from one million sequenced T cells were regarded as lower bounds and underestimates. Because profiling used bulk unsorted PBMCs, naive and antigen-experienced compartments could not be compared conclusively. There was a strong correlation between observed TCR beta diversity and the percentage of naive T cells measured by flow cytometry.

This clonotype was recorded a few times. No cognate antigen has been identified for it. Per-base quality was not reported, and no clone a single base away is much larger than it. Spanning cysteine to phenylalanine, the CDR3 consists of 13 amino acids. Only the CDR3 region is kept as DNA, spanning 39 bases read in frame from base 1. V is shortened by 5 bases, J by 2 bases, and the region joining them spans 9 bases. Based on the germline V gene, the CDR1 and CDR2 sequences are SQVTM and ANQGSEA. Systemically healthy Caucasian individuals from Russia, 39 in total and aged about 6 to 100 years, were included as donors. Around 9.9 milliliters of peripheral blood were collected from each donor into EDTA-treated Vacutainer tubes. Ficoll-Paque density-gradient centrifugation was used to isolate PBMCs, with at least 6.5 million per sample. Trizol reagent was used to extract total RNA from PBMCs, with at least 6 micrograms per sample. The percentages of naive CD45RAhigh/CD27high T cells were determined by flow cytometry on a PBMC aliquot from every donor.

The library was obtained by 5' RACE. Sequenced using an Illumina HiSeq 2500. The second PCR ran for roughly 7 to 11 cycles and used a J-beta primer mix along with a sample-barcoded 5' primer. Each TCR beta cDNA molecule received a unique molecular identifier from a template-switch 5' adaptor carrying 12 random nucleotides. Each sample yielded at least 3 million CDR3-containing paired-end reads. The Mint cDNA synthesis kit, primed by a TRBC-specific oligonucleotide, was used to synthesize first-strand cDNA from all RNA. Following uracil-DNA glycosylase treatment, a first 18-cycle PCR with universal primers M1SS and BC2_uni_R was performed on all cDNA. The paper's processing steps were these. Normalization of each sample was performed by random selection of 1 million high-quality reads, each carrying a distinct molecular identifier. Instead of being binned into consensus sequences, reads with shared molecular identifiers were discarded. CDR3 identification, clonotype clustering and error correction used MiTCR with a Q25 quality threshold and the strictest error-elimination algorithm. A nonparametric unseen species model using Euler transformation provided a lower-bound estimate of total TCR beta diversity. The public reads were quality trimmed at Q25 with fastp and then assembled into clones with MiXCR by TCRdb, keeping productive beta chains. A single entry per CDR3 protein holds the most common genes and DNA from its merged rows. The V and J calls reflect TCRdb's pipeline rather than the authors' work. For this sample the table gives 800,000 to 1,000,000 distinct CDR3 sequences, of which about 44% were detected only once. Of the sample, 13% is held by the ten largest clones.

Here the chain combines TRBV29-1 and TRBJ1-4; the D gene remains uncertain. This TCR was recovered from a young man in good health. Sequencing was carried out using blood. The CDR3 has the sequence CSVQTGTNEKLFF. The DNA reads as follows: TGCAGCGTTCAGACTGGGACTAATGAAAAACTGTTTTTT.